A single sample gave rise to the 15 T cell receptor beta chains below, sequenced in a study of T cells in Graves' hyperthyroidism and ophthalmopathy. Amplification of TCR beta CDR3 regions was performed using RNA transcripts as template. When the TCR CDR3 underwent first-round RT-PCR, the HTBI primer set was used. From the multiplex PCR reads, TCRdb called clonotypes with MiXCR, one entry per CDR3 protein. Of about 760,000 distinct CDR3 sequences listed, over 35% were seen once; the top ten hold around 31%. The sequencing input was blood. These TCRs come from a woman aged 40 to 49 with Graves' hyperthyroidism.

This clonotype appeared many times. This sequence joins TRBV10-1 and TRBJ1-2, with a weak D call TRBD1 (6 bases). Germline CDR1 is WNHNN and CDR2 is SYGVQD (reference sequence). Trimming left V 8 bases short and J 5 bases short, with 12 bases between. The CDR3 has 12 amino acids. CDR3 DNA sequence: TGCGCCAGCGGGGCAACAGGGTATGGCTACACCTTC. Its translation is CASGATGYGYTF.

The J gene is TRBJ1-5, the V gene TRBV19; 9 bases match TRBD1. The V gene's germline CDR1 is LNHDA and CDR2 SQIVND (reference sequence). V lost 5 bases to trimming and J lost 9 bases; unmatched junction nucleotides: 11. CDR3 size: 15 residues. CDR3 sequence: CASSYARDRAWPQHF. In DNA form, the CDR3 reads TGTGCCAGTAGTTATGCCCGGGACAGGGCATGGCCCCAGCATTTT.

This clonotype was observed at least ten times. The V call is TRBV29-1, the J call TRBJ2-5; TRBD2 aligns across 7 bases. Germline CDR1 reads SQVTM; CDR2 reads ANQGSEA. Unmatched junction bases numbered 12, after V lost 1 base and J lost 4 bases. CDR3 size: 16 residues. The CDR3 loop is CSVEGSSAGVGETQYF. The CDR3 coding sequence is TGCAGCGTTGAAGGATCTAGTGCGGGAGTAGGAGAGACCCAGTACTTC.

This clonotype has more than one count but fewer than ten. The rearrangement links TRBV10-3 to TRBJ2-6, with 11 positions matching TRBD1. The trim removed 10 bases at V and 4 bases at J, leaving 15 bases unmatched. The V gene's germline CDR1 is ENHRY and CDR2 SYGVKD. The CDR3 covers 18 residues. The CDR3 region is CASRPGQGVNSGANVLTF. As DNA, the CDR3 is TGTGCCAGCAGACCGGGACAGGGGGTCAATTCCGGGGCCAACGTCCTGACTTTC.

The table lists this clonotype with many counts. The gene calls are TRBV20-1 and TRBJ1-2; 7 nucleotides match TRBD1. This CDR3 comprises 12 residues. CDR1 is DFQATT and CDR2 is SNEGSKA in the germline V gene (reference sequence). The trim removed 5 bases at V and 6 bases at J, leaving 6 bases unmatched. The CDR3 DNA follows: TGCAGTGCTCCGACCGGGACAGATGGCTACACCTTC. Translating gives CSAPTGTDGYTF.

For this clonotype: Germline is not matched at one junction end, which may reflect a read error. In DNA, the CDR3 is TGCGCCAGCAGCCTGGGACTTCCTGACACGGGAGAAAAACTGTTTTTT. The encoded protein is CASSLGLPDTGEKLFF. V is TRBV7-2 and J is TRBJ1-4, with D possibly being TRBD1 (5 bases). Germline loops: CDR1 SGHTA, CDR2 FQGNSA. This CDR3 comprises 16 residues. The full variable domain, completed using reference TRBV7-2 and TRBJ1-4, is GAGVSQSPSNKVTEKGKDVELRCDPISGHTALYWYRQSLGQGLEFLIYFQGNSAPDKSGLPSDRFSAERTGGSVSTLTIQRTQQEDSAVYLCASSLGLPDTGEKLFFGSGTQLSVL.

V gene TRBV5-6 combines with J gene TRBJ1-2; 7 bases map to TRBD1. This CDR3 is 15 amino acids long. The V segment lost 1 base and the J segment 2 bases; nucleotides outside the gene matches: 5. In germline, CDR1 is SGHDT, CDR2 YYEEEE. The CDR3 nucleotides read TGTGCCAGCAGCTTGTTCTCAGGGGGAAACTATGGCTACACCTTC. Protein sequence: CASSLFSGGNYGYTF. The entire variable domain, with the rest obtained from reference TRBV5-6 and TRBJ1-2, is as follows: DAGVTQSPTHLIKTRGQQVTLRCSPKSGHDTVSWYQQALGQGPQFIFQYYEEEERQRGNFPDRFSGHQFPNYSSELNVNALLLGDSALYLCASSLFSGGNYGYTFGSGTRLTVV.

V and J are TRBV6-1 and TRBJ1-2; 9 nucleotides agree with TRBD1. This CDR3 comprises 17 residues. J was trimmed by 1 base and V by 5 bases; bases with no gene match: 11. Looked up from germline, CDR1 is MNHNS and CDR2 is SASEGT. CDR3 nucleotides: TGTGCCAGCAGTCCAATGACAGGGGGGGACTTTAACTATGGCTACACCTTC. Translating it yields CASSPMTGGDFNYGYTF.

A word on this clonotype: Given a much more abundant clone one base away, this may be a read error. The CDR3 bases are TGTGCCAGCAGCTTAAGCCGTCGGACTGGAGCTTTCTTT. Its protein is CASSLSRRTGAFF. This rearrangement joins TRBV7-3 to TRBJ1-1; D is ambiguous. The CDR3 runs 13 residues. Germline loops: CDR1 SGHTA, CDR2 FQGTGA. Full variable domain (outside the CDR3, taken from reference TRBV7-3 and TRBJ1-1): GAGVSQTPSNKVTEKGKYVELRCDPISGHTALYWYRQSLGQGPEFLIYFQGTGAADDSGLPNDRFFAVRPEGSVSTLKIQRTERGDSAVYLCASSLSRRTGAFFGQGTRLTVV.

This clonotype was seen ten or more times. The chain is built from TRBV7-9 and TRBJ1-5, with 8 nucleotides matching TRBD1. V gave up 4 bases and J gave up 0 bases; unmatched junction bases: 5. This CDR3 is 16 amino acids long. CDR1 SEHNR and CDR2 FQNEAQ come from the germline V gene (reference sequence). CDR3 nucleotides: TGTGCCAGCAGCTCGTCGGGACAGGCTAGCAATCAGCCCCAGCATTTT. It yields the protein CASSSSGQASNQPQHF.

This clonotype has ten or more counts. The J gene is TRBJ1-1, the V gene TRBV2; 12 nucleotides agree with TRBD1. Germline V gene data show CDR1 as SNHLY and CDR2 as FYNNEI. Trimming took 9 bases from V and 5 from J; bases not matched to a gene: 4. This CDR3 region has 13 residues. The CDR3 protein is CARQGQGATEAFF. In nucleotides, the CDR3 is TGTGCCAGACAGGGACAGGGGGCAACTGAAGCTTTCTTT. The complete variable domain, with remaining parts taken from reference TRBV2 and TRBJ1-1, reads EPEVTQTPSHQVTQMGQEVILRCVPISNHLYFYWYRQILGQKVEFLVSFYNNEISEKSEIFDDQFSVERPDGSNFTLKIRSTKLEDSAMYFCARQGQGATEAFFGQGTRLTVV.

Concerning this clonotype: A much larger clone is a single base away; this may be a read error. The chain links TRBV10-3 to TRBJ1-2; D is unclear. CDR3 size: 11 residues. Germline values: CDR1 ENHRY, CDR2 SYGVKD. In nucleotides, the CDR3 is TGTGCCATCGGTTCGGACTATGGCCACACCTTC. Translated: CAIGSDYGHTF.

The CDR3 nucleotides are TGCGCCAGCAGCGCTTCGACCGGGGCCGGAGGATTTTACACCGGGGAGCTGTTTTTT. Its protein is CASSASTGAGGFYTGELFF. The rearrangement joins TRBV10-1 to TRBJ2-2; D might be TRBD1 or TRBD2, each matching 5 bases. The CDR3 sequence is 19 residues long. Germline V lookup: CDR1 WNHNN, CDR2 SYGVQD (reference sequence). Trimming stripped 6 bases from V and 3 bases from J, with 26 bases between.

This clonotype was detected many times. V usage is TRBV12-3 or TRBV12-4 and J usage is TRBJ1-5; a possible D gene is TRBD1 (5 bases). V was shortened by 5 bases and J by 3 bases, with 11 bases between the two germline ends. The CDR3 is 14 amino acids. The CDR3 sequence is CASSREGINQPQHF. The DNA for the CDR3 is TGTGCCAGCAGTCGGGAGGGGATCAATCAGCCCCAGCATTTT.

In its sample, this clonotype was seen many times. CDR3 DNA sequence: TGCAGTGCTGGCGGGACTAGCGGGAGGGCCGGTGAGACCCAGTACTTC. It yields the protein CSAGGTSGRAGETQYF. V and J are TRBV20-1 and TRBJ2-5; 16 nucleotides match TRBD2. The CDR3 loop spans 16 amino acids. The J segment lost 5 bases and the V segment lost 5 bases, leaving 8 bases of the junction unmatched. From germline, CDR1 is DFQATT and CDR2 SNEGSKA (reference sequence).